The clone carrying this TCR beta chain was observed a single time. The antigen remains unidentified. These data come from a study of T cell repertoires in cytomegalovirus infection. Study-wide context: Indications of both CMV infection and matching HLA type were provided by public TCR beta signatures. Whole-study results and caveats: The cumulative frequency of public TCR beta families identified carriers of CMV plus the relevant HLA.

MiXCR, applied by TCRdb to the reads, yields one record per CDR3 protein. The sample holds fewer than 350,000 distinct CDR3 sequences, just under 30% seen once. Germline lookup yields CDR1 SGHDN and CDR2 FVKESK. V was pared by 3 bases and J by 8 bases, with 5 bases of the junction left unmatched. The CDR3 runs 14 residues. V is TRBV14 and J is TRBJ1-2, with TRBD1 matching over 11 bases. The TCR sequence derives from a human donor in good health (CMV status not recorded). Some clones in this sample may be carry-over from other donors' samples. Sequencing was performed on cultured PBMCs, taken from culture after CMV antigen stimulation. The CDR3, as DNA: TGTGCCAGCAGCCACACCGGACAGGGGGCCGGCTACACCTTC. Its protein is CASSHTGQGAGYTF.